This TCR beta chain was sequenced in a study of OX40 agonist ivuxolimab in advanced cancers. TCRdb's table, derived via immunoSEQ multiplex PCR, lists solely in-frame clones and lacks some. The sample lists 81,000 or so clones, approximately 90% occurring once. Germline CDR1 SGHTA, CDR2 FQGNSA. The CDR3 sequence is 13 residues long. Trimming took off 4 bases at V and 5 bases at J, with 10 bases between the two ends. This sequence originates from an adult with an advanced solid tumor such as melanoma, head and neck, liver or kidney cancer. This specimen was CD4+ or CD8+ T cells sorted from blood, taken in a trial of the OX40 agonist ivuxolimab. This chain links TRBV7-2 with TRBJ2-3; D may be TRBD2 (5 bases). This chain's CDR3 is CASSSIGVDTQYF. CDR3 in DNA: TGTGCCAGCAGCTCAATCGGGGTAGATACGCAGTATTTT.